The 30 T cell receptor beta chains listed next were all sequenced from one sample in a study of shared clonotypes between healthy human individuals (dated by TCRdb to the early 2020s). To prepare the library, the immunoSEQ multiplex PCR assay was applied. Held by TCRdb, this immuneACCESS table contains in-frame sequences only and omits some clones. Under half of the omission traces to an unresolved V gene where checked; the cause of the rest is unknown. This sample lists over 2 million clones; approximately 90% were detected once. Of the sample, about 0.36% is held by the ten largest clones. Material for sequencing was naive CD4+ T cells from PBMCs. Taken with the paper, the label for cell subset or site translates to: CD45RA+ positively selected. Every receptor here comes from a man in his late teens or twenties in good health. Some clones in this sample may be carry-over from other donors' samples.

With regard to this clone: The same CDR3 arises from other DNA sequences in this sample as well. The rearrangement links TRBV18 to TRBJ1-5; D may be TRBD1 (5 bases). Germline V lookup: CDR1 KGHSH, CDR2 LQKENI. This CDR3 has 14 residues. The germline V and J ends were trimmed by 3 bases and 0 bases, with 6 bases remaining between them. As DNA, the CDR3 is TGTGCCAGCTCACCGGGGGTTAGCAATCAGCCCCAGCATTTT. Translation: CASSPGVSNQPQHF.

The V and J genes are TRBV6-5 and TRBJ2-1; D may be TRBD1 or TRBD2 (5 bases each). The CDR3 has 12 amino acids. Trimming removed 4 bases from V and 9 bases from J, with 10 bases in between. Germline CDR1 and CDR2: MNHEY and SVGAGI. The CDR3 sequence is CASSFRGGEQFF. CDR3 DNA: TGTGCCAGCAGTTTCCGGGGCGGTGAGCAGTTCTTC.

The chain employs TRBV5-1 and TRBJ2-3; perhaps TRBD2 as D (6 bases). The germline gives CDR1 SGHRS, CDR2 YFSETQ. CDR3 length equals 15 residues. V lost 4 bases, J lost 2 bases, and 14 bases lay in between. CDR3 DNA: TGCGCCAGCAGCCCCACTCCGGGAGACACAGATACGCAGTATTTT. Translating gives CASSPTPGDTDTQYF. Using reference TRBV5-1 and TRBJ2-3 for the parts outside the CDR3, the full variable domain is KAGVTQTPRYLIKTRGQQVTLSCSPISGHRSVSWYQQTPGQGLQFLFEYFSETQRNKGNFPGRFSGRQFSNSRSEMNVSTLELGDSALYLCASSPTPGDTDTQYFGPGTRLTVL.

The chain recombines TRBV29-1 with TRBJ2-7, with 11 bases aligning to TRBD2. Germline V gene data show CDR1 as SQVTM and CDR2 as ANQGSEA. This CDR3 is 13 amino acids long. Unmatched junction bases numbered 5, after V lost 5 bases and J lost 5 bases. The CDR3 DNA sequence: TGCAGCGTTACCGGGACTAGCGGTGACGAGCAGTACTTC. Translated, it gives CSVTGTSGDEQYF.

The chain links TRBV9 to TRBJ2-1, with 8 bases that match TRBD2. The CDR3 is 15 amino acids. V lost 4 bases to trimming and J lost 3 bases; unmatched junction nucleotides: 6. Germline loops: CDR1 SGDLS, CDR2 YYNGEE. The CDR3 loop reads CASSLTGLVYNEQFF. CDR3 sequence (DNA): TGTGCCAGCAGCCTAACGGGACTAGTCTACAATGAGCAGTTCTTC.

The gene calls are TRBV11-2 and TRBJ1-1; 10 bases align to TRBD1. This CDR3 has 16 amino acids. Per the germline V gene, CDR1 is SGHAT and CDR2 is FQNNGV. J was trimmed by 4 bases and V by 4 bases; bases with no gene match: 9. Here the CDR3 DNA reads TGTGCCAGCAGCTCGAGACAGGGGGCGCAGGGCACTGAAGCTTTCTTT. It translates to CASSSRQGAQGTEAFF.

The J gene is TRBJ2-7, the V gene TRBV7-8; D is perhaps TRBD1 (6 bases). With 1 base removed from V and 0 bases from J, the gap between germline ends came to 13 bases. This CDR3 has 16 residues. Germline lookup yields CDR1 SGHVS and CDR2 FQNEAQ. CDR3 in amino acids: CASSLGGSRGSYEQYF. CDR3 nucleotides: TGTGCCAGCAGCTTAGGAGGAAGCAGGGGCTCCTACGAGCAGTACTTC.

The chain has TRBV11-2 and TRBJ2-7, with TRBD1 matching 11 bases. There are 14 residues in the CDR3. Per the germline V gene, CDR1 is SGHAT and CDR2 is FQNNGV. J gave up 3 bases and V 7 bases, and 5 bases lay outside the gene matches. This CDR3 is CASTRDRGFYEQYF. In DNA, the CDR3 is TGTGCCAGCACCCGGGACAGGGGGTTCTACGAGCAGTACTTC. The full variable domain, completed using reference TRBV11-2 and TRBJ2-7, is EAGVAQSPRYKIIEKRQSVAFWCNPISGHATLYWYQQILGQGPKLLIQFQNNGVVDDSQLPKDRFSAERLKGVDSTLKIQPAKLEDSAVYLCASTRDRGFYEQYFGPGTRLTVT.

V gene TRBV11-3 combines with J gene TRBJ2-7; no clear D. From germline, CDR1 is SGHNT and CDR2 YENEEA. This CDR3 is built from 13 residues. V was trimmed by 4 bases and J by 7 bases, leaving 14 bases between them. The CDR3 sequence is CASSSGPDREQYF. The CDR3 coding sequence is TGTGCCAGCAGCTCGGGCCCGGACCGAGAGCAGTACTTC. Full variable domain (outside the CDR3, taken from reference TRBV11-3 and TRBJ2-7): EAGVVQSPRYKIIEKKQPVAFWCNPISGHNTLYWYLQNLGQGPELLIRYENEEAVDDSQLPKDRFSAERLKGVDSTLKIQPAELGDSAVYLCASSSGPDREQYFGPGTRLTVT.

DNA of the CDR3: TGTGCCAGCAGCGGCGGGACTAGCGGGAGGAATGAGCAGTTCTTC. Translated, it gives CASSGGTSGRNEQFF. The chain uses TRBV6-1 and TRBJ2-1, with 15 bases that match TRBD2. The V gene end was trimmed by 6 bases and the J gene end by 7 bases; junction bases not matched to a gene: 4. CDR3 length: 15 residues. Per germline, CDR1 MNHNS and CDR2 SASEGT.

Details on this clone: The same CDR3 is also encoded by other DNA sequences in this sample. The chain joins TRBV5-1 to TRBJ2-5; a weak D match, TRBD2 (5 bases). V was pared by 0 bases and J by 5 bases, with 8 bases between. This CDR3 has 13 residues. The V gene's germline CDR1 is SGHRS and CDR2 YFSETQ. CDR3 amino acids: CASSLGQRETQYF. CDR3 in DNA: TGCGCCAGCAGCTTGGGGCAGCGGGAGACCCAGTACTTC.

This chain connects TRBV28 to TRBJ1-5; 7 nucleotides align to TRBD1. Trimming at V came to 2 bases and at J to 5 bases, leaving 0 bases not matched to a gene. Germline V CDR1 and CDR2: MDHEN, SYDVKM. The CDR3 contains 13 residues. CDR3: CASSLDRDQPQHF. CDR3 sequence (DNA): TGTGCCAGCAGTTTAGACAGGGATCAGCCCCAGCATTTT.

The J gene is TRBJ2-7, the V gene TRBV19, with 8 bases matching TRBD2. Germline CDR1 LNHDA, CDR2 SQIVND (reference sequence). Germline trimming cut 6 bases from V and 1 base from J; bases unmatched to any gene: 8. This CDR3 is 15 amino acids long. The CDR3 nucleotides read TGTGCCAGTAGACCCGCCGGGACTAGTTCCTACGAGCAGTACTTC. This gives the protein CASRPAGTSSYEQYF.

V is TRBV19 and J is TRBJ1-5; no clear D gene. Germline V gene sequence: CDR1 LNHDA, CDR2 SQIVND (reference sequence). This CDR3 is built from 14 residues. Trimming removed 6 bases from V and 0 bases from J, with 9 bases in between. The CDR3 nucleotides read TGTGCCAGTAGGATGATCGGTAGCAATCAGCCCCAGCATTTT. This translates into CASRMIGSNQPQHF.

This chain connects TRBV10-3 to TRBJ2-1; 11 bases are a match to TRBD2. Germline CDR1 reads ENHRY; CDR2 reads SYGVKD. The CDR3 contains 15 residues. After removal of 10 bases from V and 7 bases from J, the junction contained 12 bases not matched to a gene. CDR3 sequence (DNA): TGTGCCACTTATGCAGGACTAGCGGGTGGGAATGAGCAGTTCTTC. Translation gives CATYAGLAGGNEQFF.

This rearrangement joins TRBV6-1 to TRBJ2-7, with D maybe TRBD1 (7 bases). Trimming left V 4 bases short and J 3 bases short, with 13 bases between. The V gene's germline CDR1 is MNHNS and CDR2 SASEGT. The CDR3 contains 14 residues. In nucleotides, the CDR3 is TGTGCCAGCAGTGTGGGGCAGGGGGGCTACGAGCAGTACTTC. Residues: CASSVGQGGYEQYF.

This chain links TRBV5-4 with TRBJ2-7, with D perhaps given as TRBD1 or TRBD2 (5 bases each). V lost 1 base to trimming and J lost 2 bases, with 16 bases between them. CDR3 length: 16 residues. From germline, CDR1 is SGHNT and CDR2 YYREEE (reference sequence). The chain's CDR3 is CASSLFAGTPPYEQYF. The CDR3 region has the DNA TGTGCCAGCAGCTTGTTCGCCGGGACGCCGCCCTACGAGCAGTACTTC.

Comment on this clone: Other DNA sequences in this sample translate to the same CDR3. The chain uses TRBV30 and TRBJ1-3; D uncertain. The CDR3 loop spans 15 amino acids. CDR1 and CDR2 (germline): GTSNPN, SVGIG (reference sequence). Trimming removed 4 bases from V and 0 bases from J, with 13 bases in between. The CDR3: CAWIPGSFSGNTIYF. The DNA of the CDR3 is TGTGCCTGGATCCCCGGGTCTTTCTCTGGAAACACCATATATTTT.

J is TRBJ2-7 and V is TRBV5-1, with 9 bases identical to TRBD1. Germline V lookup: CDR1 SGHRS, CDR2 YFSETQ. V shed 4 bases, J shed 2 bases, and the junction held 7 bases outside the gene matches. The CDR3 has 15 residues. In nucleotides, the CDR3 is TGCGCCAGCAGCGTGAGACGGGACAGGGCCTACGAGCAGTACTTC. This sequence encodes CASSVRRDRAYEQYF. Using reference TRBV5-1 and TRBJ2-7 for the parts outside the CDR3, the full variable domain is KAGVTQTPRYLIKTRGQQVTLSCSPISGHRSVSWYQQTPGQGLQFLFEYFSETQRNKGNFPGRFSGRQFSNSRSEMNVSTLELGDSALYLCASSVRRDRAYEQYFGPGTRLTVT.

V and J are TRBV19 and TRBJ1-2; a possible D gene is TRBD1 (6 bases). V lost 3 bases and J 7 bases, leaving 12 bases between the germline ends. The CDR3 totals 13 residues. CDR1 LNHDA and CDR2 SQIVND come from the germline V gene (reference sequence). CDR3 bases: TGTGCCAGTAGTATTACAGGGAGCTCTGGCTACACCTTC. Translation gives CASSITGSSGYTF.

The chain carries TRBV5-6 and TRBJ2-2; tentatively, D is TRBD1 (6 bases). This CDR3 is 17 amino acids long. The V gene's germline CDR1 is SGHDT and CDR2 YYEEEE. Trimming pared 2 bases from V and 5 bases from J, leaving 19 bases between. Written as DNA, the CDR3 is TGTGCCAGCAGCTTTCGGTGGACAGACCTATCAACCGGGGAGCTGTTTTTT. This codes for CASSFRWTDLSTGELFF. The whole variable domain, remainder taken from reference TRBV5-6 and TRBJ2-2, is DAGVTQSPTHLIKTRGQQVTLRCSPKSGHDTVSWYQQALGQGPQFIFQYYEEEERQRGNFPDRFSGHQFPNYSSELNVNALLLGDSALYLCASSFRWTDLSTGELFFGEGSRLTVL.

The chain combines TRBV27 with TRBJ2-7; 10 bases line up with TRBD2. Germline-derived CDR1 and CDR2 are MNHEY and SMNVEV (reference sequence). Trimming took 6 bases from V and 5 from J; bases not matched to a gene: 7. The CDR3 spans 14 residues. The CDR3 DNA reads TGTGCCAGCAGAACAGCGGGAGGGCCGAACGAGCAGTACTTC. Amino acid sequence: CASRTAGGPNEQYF.

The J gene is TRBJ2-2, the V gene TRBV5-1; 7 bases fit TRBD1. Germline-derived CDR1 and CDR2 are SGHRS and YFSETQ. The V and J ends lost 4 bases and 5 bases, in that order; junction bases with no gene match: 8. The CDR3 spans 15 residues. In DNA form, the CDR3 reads TGCGCCAGCAGCCCCTTGACAGGGAAGACCGGGGAGCTGTTTTTT. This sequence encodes CASSPLTGKTGELFF.

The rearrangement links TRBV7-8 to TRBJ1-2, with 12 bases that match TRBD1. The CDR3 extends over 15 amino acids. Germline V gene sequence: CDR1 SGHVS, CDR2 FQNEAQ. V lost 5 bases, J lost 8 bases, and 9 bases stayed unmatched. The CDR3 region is CASSRGTGGAQGYTF. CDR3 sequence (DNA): TGTGCCAGCAGCCGAGGGACAGGGGGCGCCCAGGGCTACACCTTC.

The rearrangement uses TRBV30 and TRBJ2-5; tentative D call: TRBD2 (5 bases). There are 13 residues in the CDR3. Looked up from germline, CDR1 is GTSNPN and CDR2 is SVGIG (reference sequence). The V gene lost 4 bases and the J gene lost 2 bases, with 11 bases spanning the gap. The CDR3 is CAWTQLVQETQYF. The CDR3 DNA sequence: TGTGCCTGGACCCAACTAGTACAAGAGACCCAGTACTTC.

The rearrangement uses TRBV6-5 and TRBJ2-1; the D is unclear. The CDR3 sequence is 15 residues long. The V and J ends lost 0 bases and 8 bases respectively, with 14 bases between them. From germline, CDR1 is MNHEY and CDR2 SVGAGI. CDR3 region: CASSYSIPDLDEQFF. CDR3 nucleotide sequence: TGTGCCAGCAGTTACTCGATTCCCGACCTAGATGAGCAGTTCTTC.

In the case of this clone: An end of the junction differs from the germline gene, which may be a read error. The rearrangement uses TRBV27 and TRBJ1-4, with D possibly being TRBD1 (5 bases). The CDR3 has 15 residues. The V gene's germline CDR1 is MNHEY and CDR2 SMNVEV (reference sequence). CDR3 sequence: CVSKLPGTGNEKLFF. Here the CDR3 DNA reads TGTGTCAGCAAGCTACCCGGGACGGGGAATGAAAAACTGTTTTTT.

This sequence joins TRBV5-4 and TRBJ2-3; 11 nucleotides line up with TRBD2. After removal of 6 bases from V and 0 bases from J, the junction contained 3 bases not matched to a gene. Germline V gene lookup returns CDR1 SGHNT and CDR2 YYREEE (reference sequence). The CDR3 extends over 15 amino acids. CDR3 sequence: CASKTSGTSTDTQYF. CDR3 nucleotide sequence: TGTGCCAGCAAGACTAGCGGGACTAGCACAGATACGCAGTATTTT.

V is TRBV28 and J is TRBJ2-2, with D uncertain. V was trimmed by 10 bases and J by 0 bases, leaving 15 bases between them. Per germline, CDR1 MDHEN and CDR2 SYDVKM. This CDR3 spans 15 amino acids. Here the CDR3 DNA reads TGTGCCACCCTAAGACGGACCGCGAACACCGGGGAGCTGTTTTTT. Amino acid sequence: CATLRRTANTGELFF.

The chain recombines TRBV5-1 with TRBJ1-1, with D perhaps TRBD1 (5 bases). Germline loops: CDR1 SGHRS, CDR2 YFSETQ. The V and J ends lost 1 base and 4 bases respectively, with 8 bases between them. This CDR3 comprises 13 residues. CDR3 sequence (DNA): TGCGCCAGCAGCTTGACAGGTCCCACTGAAGCTTTCTTT. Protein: CASSLTGPTEAFF.